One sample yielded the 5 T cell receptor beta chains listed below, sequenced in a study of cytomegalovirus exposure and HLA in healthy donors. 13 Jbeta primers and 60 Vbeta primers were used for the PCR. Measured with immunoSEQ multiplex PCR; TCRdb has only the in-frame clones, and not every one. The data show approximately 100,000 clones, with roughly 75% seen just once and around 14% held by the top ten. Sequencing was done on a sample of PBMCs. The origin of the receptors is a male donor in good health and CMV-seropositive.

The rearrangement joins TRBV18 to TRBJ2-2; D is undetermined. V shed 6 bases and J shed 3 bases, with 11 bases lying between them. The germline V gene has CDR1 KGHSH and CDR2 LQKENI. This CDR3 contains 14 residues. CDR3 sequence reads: CASSRNTDTGELFF. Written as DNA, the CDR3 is TGTGCCAGCTCCCGAAATACTGACACCGGGGAGCTGTTTTTT.

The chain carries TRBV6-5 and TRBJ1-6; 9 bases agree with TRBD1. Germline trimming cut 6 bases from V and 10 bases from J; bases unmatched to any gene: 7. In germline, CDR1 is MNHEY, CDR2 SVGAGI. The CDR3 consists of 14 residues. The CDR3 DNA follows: TGTGCCAGCAGCAGGGACAGGGACACCTCACCCCTCCACTTT. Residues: CASSRDRDTSPLHF.

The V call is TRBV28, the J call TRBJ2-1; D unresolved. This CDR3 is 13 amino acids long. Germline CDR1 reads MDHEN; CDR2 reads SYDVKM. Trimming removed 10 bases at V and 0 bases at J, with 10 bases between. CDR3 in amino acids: CAILESSYNEQFF. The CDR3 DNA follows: TGTGCCATCTTAGAGAGCTCCTACAATGAGCAGTTCTTC. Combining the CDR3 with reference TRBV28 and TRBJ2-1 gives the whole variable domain DVKVTQSSRYLVKRTGEKVFLECVQDMDHENMFWYRQDPGLGLRLIYFSYDVKMKEKGDIPEGYSVSREKKERFSLILESASTNQTSMYLCAILESSYNEQFFGPGTRLTVL.

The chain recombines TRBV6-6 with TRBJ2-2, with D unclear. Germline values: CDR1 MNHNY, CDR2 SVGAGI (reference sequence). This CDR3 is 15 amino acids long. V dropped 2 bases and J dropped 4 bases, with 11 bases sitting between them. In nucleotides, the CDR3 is TGTGCCAGCAGTTACGGGTTCTCGGGCACCGGGGAGCTGTTTTTT. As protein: CASSYGFSGTGELFF.

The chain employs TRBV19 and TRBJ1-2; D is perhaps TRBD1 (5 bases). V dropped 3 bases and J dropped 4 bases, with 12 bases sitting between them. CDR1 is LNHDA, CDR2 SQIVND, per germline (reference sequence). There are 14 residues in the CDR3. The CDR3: CASSMGQTRYGYTF. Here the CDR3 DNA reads TGTGCCAGTAGTATGGGGCAGACCCGCTATGGCTACACCTTC.